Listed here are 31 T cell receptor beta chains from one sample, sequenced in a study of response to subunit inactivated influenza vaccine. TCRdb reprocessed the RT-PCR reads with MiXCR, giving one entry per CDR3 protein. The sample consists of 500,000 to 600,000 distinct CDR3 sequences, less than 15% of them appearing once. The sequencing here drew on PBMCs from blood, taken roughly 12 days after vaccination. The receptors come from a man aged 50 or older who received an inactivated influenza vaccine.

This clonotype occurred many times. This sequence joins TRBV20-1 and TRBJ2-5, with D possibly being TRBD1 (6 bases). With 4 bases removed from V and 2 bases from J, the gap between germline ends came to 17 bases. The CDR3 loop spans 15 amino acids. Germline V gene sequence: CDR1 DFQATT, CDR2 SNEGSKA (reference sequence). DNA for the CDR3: TGCAGTGCTACCGGGACATCTGTATCTCAAGAGACCCAGTACTTC. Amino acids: CSATGTSVSQETQYF.

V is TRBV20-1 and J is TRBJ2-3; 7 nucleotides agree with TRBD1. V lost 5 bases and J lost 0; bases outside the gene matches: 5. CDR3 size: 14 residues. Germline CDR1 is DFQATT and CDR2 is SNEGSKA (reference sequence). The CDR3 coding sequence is TGCAGTGCTCTTCGACAGGGTAGCACAGATACGCAGTATTTT. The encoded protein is CSALRQGSTDTQYF.

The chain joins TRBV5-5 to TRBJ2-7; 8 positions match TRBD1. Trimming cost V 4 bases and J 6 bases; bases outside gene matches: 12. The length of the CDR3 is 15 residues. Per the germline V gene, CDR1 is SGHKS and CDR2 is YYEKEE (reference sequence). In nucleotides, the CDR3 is TGTGCCAGCAGCGCCAGACAGGGGCCTTCGGGCGAGCAGTACTTC. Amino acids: CASSARQGPSGEQYF.

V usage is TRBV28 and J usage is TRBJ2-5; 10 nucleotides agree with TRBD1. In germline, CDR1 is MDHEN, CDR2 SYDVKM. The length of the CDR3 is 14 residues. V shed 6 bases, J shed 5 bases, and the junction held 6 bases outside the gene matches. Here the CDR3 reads CASRGTGVAETQYF. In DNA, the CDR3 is TGTGCCAGCAGGGGGACAGGGGTCGCTGAGACCCAGTACTTC.

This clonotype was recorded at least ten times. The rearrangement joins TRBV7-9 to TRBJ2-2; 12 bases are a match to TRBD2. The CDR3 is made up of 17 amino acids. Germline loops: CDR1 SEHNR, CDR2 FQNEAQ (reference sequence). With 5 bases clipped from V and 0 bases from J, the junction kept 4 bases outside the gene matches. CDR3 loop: CASSQTSGGPNTGELFF. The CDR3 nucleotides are TGTGCCAGCAGCCAGACTAGCGGGGGCCCGAACACCGGGGAGCTGTTTTTT.

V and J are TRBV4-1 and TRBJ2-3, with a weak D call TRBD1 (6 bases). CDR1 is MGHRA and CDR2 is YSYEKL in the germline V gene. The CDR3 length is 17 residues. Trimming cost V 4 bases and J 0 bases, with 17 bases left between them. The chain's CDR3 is CASSRTTGTRSTDTQYF. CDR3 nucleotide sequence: TGCGCCAGCAGCCGAACAACAGGGACAAGAAGCACAGATACGCAGTATTTT.

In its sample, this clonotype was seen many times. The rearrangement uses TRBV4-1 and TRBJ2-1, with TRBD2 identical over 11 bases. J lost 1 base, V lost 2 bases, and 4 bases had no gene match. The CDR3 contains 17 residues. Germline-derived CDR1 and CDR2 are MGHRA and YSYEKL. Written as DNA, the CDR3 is TGCGCCAGCAGCCAACTAGCGGGGGGTCGGTCCTACAATGAGCAGTTCTTC. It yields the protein CASSQLAGGRSYNEQFF.

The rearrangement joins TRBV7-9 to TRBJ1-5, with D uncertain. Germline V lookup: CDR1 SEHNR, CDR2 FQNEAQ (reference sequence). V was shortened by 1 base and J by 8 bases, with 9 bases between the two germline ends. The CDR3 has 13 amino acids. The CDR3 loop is CASSLDGVEPQHF. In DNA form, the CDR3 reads TGTGCCAGCAGCTTAGATGGAGTAGAGCCCCAGCATTTT.

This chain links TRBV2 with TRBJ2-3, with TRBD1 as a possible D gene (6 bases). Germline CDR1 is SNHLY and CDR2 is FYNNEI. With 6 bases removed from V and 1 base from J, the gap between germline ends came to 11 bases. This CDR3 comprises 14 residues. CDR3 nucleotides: TGTGCCAGCAGGGAACAGGGCGGCACAGATACGCAGTATTTT. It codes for CASREQGGTDTQYF.

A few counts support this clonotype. CDR3 loop: CASSSPKGLVETQYF. The CDR3 DNA is TGTGCCAGCAGCTCCCCCAAAGGACTAGTGGAGACCCAGTACTTC. V and J are TRBV7-2 and TRBJ2-5, with 7 bases matching TRBD2. The CDR3 consists of 15 residues. CDR1 is SGHTA, CDR2 FQGNSA, per germline. With 4 bases clipped from V and 5 bases from J, the junction kept 10 bases outside the gene matches.

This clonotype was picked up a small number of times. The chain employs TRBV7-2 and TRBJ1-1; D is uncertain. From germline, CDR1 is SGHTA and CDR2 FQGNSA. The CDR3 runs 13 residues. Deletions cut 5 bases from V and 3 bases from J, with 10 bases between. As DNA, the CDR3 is TGTGCCAGCAGCACCGAGGTGGACACTGAAGCTTTCTTT. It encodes CASSTEVDTEAFF. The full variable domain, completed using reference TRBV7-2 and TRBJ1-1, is GAGVSQSPSNKVTEKGKDVELRCDPISGHTALYWYRQSLGQGLEFLIYFQGNSAPDKSGLPSDRFSAERTGGSVSTLTIQRTQQEDSAVYLCASSTEVDTEAFFGQGTRLTVV.

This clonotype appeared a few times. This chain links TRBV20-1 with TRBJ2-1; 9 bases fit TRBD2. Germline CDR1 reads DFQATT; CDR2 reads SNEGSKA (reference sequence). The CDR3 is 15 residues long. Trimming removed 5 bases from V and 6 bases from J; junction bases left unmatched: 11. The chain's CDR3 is CSARAGTSPTNEQFF. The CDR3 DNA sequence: TGCAGTGCTCGGGCCGGGACTAGCCCCACCAATGAGCAGTTCTTC.

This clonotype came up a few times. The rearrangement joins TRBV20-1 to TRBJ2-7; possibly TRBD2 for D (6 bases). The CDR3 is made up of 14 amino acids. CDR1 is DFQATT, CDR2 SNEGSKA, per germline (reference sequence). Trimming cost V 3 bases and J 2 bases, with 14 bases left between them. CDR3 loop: CSASGALAAYEQYF. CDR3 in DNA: TGCAGTGCTAGTGGGGCCTTAGCGGCCTACGAGCAGTACTTC.

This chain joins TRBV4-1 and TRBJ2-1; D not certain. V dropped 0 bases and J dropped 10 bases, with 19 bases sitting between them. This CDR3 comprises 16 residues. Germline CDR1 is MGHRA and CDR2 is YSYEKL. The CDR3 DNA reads TGCGCCAGCAGCCAAGATTCGTATGGTTTAGGACGGGAGCAGTTCTTC. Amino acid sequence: CASSQDSYGLGREQFF.

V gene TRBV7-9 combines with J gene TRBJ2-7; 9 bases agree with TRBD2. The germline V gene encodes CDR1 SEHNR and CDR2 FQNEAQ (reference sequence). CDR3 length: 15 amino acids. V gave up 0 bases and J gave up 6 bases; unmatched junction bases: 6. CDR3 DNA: TGTGCCAGCAGCTTAGCAGGACTAGCGCTTCGCGAGCAGTACTTC. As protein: CASSLAGLALREQYF. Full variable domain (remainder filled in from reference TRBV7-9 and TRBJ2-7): DTGVSQNPRHKITKRGQNVTFRCDPISEHNRLYWYRQTLGQGPEFLTYFQNEAQLEKSRLLSDRFSAERPKGSFSTLEIQRTEQGDSAMYLCASSLAGLALREQYFGPGTRLTVT.

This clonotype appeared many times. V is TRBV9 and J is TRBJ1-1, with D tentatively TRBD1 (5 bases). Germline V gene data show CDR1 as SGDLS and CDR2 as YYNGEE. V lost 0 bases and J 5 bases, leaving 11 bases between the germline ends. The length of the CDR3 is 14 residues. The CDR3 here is CASSVGLGTTEAFF. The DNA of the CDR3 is TGTGCCAGCAGCGTAGGCCTCGGGACGACTGAAGCTTTCTTT. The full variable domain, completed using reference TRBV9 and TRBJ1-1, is DSGVTQTPKHLITATGQRVTLRCSPRSGDLSVYWYQQSLDQGLQFLIQYYNGEERAKGNILERFSAQQFPDLHSELNLSSLELGDSALYFCASSVGLGTTEAFFGQGTRLTVV.

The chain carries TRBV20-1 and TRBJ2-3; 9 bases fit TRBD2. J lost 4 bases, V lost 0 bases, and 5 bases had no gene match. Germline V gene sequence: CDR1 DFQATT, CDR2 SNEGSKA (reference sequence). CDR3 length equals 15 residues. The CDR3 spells CSARETSGPSDTQYF. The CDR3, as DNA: TGCAGTGCTAGAGAGACTAGCGGACCCTCAGATACGCAGTATTTT.

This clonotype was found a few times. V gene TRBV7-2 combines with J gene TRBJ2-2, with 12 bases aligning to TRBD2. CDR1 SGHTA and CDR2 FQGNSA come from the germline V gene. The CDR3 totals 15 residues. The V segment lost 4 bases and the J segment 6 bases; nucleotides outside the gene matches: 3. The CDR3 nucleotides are TGTGCCAGCAGCTCGACTAGCGGGAGATCCGGGGAGCTGTTTTTT. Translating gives CASSSTSGRSGELFF.

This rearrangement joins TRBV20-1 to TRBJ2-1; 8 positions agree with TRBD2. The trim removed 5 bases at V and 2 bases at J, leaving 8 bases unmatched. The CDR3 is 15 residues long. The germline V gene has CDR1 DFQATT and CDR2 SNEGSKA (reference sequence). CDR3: CSASRSGSAYNEQFF. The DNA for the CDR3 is TGCAGTGCTTCCCGAAGCGGGAGCGCCTACAATGAGCAGTTCTTC.

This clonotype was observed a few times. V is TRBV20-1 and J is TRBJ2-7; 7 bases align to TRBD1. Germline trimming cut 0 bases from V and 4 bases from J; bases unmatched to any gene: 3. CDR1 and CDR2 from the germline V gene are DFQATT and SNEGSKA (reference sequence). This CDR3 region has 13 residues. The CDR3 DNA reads TGCAGTGCTAGAGATAAGACAGGGTACGAGCAGTACTTC. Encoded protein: CSARDKTGYEQYF.

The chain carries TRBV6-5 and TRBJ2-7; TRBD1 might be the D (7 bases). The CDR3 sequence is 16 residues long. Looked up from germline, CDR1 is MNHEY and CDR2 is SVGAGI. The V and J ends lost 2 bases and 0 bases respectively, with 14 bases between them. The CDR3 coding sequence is TGTGCCAGCAGTTACGGTGGAGGGGGCAGCTCCTACGAGCAGTACTTC. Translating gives CASSYGGGGSSYEQYF.

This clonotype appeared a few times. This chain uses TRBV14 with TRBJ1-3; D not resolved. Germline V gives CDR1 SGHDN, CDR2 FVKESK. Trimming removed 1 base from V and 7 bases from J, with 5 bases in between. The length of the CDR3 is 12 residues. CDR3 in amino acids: CASSQVPNTIYF. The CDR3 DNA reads TGTGCCAGCAGCCAAGTCCCCAACACCATATATTTT.

CDR3 region: CATSDTTSGRFRDTQYF. The CDR3 DNA sequence: TGTGCCACCAGTGACACGACTAGCGGGAGATTCCGCGATACGCAGTATTTT. The chain has TRBV24-1 and TRBJ2-3, with TRBD2 matching 12 bases. This CDR3 is built from 17 residues. The germline V gene encodes CDR1 KGHDR and CDR2 SFDVKD. The trim removed 4 bases at V and 6 bases at J, leaving 10 bases unmatched.

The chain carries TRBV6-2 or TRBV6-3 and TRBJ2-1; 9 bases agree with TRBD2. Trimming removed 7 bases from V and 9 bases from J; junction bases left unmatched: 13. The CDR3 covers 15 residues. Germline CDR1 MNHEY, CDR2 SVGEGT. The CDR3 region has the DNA TGTGCCAGCAAAACCGTAGCGGGGGAAGCAGGTGAGCAGTTCTTC. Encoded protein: CASKTVAGEAGEQFF.

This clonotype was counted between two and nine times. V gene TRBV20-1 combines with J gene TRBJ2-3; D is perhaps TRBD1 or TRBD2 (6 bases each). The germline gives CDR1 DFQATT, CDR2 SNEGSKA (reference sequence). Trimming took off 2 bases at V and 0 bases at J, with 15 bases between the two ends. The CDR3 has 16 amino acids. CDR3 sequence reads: CSARSSRGLSTDTQYF. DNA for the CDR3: TGCAGTGCTAGATCCAGCAGGGGACTTAGCACAGATACGCAGTATTTT.

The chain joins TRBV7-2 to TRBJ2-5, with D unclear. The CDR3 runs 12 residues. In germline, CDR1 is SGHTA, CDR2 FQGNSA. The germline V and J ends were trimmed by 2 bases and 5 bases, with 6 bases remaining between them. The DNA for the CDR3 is TGTGCCAGCAGCTTATTGAGTGAGACCCAGTACTTC. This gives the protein CASSLLSETQYF.

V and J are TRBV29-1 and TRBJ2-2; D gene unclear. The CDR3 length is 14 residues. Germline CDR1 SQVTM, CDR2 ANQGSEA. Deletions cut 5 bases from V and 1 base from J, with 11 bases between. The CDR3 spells CSVMASMNTGELFF. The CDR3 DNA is TGCAGCGTTATGGCCTCGATGAACACCGGGGAGCTGTTTTTT.

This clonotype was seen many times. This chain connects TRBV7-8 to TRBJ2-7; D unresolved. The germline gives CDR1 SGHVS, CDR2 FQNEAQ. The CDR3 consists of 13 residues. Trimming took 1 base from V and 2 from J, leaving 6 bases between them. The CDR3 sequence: CASSLGHTYEQYF. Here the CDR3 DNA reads TGTGCCAGCAGCTTAGGGCACACCTACGAGCAGTACTTC. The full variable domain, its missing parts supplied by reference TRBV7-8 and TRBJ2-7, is GAGVSQSPRYKVAKRGQDVALRCDPISGHVSLFWYQQALGQGPEFLTYFQNEAQLDKSGLPSDRFFAERPEGSVSTLKIQRTQQEDSAVYLCASSLGHTYEQYFGPGTRLTVT.

The CDR3 loop reads CASSSPAGHSYEQYF. DNA of the CDR3: TGTGCCAGCAGTTCCCCGGCCGGGCACTCCTACGAGCAGTACTTC. This rearrangement joins TRBV6-2 or TRBV6-3 to TRBJ2-7, with D unclear. Per germline, CDR1 MNHEY and CDR2 SVGEGT. This CDR3 region has 15 residues. V lost 4 bases and J lost 0, with 13 bases in between.

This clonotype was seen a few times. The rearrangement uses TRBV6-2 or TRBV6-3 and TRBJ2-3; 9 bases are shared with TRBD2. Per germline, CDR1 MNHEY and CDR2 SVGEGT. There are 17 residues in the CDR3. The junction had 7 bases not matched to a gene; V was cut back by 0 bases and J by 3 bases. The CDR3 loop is CASSYSTSGGRTDTQYF. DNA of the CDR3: TGTGCCAGCAGTTACTCGACTAGCGGAGGGAGGACAGATACGCAGTATTTT.

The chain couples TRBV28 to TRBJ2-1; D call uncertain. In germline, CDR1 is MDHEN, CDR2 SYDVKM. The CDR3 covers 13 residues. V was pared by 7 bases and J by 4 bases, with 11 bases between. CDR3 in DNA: TGTGCCAGCAATGGTAGCCCTTACAATGAGCAGTTCTTC. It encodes CASNGSPYNEQFF.